Included here is one T cell receptor beta chain sequence, with context. The entry originates in a study of T cells in Graves' hyperthyroidism and ophthalmopathy. Graves' hyperthyroidism was deemed stable given no ophthalmopathy progression within 18 months. The study enrolled patients aged 18 to 65 with newly diagnosed hyperthyroidism of under 2 months' duration. Each diagnosis drew on symptoms, thyroxine, TRAb, thyroid ultrasound and orbital computed tomography findings. RNA transcripts served as the template for amplifying TCR beta CDR3 regions. HTBI primers were employed in a first-round RT-PCR of the TCR CDR3. From the multiplex PCR reads, TCRdb called clonotypes with MiXCR, one entry per CDR3 protein. The sample includes 600,000 to 900,000 distinct CDR3 sequences, less than 20% seen only once; the top ten take under 8.5%. This CDR3 comprises 16 residues. Germline CDR1 reads SQVTM; CDR2 reads ANQGSEA. Trimming removed 6 bases from V and 0 bases from J, with 18 bases in between.

The sample taken for sequencing was blood. The receptor's source is a young man with Graves' hyperthyroidism. The chain joins TRBV29-1 to TRBJ2-1, with D hard to call. CDR3 DNA: TGCAGCGTCCGACCGACACAGCGAAGCTCCTACAATGAGCAGTTCTTC. Its translation: CSVRPTQRSSYNEQFF.